This T cell receptor beta chain was profiled in a study of shared clonotypes between healthy human individuals. Study as a whole: Three plates each covered CD4 naive and memory; CD8 naive two, CD8 memory one. Overall study findings and caveats: With four donors compared, 4% to 5% of naive CD4 clonotypes were shared.

CD45RA-negative memory and CD45RA+ naive subsets were split from the CD4+ cells. At a deep level, the assay was run. TCRdb's copy holds only in-frame clones and misses some; the assay was immunoSEQ multiplex PCR. The sample includes 2 million to 2.5 million clones, approximately 95% of them seen just once. Germline CDR1 and CDR2: SGHRS and YFSETQ. The CDR3 is 16 residues long. Trimming stripped 0 bases from V and 2 bases from J, with 15 bases between. About this clone: What it binds is unknown.

V is TRBV5-1 and J is TRBJ2-7, with no clear D. The source material was naive CD4+ T cells from PBMCs. Subset in this sample: CD45RA+ positively selected. The sequence came from a man younger than 35 in good health. Some clones in this sample may be carry-over from other donors' samples. CDR3 sequence: CASSLALSNDAYEQYF. CDR3 nucleotides: TGCGCCAGCAGCTTGGCCCTCTCGAACGACGCCTACGAGCAGTACTTC.